This T cell receptor beta chain was found in a study of cytomegalovirus exposure and HLA in healthy donors. Whole-study findings and limits: Researchers reported in a later analysis that common viral pathogens appeared linked to several top clusters. Productive rates of about 90% or about 30% were seen for most TCR beta V segments in an earlier analysis.

In the case of this clone: What it recognizes is unknown.

PCR was performed using 60 Vbeta and 13 Jbeta primers. The repertoire was sequenced with immunoSEQ multiplex PCR; TCRdb's copy has only in-frame clones and lacks some. The table shows about 120,000 clones, with roughly 71% occurring only once. The clonotype was recovered from a man between 18 and 29 years old in good health and CMV-seropositive. Input material: PBMCs.

Here the CDR3 reads CASSPGHLSGNTIYF. The CDR3 DNA reads TGTGCCAGCAGCCCGGGACATCTCTCTGGAAACACCATATATTTT. The V call is TRBV2, the J call TRBJ1-3, with TRBD1 as a possible D gene (6 bases). Germline CDR1 is SNHLY and CDR2 is FYNNEI. This CDR3 region has 15 residues. Deletions cut 6 bases from V and 0 bases from J, with 12 bases between.